This T cell receptor (beta chain) derives from a study of blood T cell repertoires in COVID-19. Turning to the study itself: Samples taken during acute and convalescent COVID-19 were collected in the United States, Italy and Spain. Sources were T cells, B-cell-depleted T cells, or PBMCs; the material itself was cDNA or gDNA.

Per the original data handling: Reference gene primers were amplified, and this amplification served to estimate nucleated cell counts. Clones were sequenced by immunoSEQ multiplex PCR, and TCRdb holds only the in-frame ones, with some missing. The V and J calls and clone size come from that table; D and trimming were worked out from the DNA. The sample yields fewer than 100,000 clones, around 87% seen once. With 4 bases clipped from V and 7 bases from J, the junction kept 1 base outside the gene matches. The CDR3 sequence is 13 residues long. In germline, CDR1 is LNHDA, CDR2 SQIVND (reference sequence).

The chain employs TRBV19 and TRBJ1-3; 10 nucleotides match TRBD1. The specimen sequenced was peripheral blood. The sequence derives from a human donor with acute or convalescent COVID-19. The donor label of this sample is uncertain. DNA of the CDR3: TGTGCCAGTAGTAGGGGACAGGGGAACACCATATATTTT. Translating gives CASSRGQGNTIYF.